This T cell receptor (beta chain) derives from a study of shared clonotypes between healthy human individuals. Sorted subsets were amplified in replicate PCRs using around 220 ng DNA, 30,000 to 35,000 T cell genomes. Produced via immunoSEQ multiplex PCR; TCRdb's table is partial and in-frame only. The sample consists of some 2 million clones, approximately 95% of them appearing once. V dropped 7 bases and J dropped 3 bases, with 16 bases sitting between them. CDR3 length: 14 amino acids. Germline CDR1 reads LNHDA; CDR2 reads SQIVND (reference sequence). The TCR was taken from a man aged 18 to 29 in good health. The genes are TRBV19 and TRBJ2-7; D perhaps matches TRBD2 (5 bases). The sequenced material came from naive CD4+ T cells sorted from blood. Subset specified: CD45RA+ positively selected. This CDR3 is CASKDTQGGYEQYF. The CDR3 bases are TGTGCCAGTAAAGACACCCAAGGAGGCTACGAGCAGTACTTC.